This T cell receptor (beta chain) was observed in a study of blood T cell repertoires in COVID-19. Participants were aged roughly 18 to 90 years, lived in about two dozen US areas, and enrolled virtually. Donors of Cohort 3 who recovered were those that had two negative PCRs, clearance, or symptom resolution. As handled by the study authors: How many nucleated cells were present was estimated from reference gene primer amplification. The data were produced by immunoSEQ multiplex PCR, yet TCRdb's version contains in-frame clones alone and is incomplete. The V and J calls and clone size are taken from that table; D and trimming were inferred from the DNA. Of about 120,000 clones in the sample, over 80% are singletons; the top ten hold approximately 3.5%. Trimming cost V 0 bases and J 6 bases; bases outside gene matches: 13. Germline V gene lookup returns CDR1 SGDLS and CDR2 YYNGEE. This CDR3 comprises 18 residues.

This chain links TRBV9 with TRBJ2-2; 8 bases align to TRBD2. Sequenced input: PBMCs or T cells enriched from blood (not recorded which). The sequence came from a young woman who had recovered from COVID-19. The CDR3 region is CASSVATSGSVSSGELFF. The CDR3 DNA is TGTGCCAGCAGCGTAGCTACTAGCGGAAGTGTCTCGTCCGGGGAGCTGTTTTTT.